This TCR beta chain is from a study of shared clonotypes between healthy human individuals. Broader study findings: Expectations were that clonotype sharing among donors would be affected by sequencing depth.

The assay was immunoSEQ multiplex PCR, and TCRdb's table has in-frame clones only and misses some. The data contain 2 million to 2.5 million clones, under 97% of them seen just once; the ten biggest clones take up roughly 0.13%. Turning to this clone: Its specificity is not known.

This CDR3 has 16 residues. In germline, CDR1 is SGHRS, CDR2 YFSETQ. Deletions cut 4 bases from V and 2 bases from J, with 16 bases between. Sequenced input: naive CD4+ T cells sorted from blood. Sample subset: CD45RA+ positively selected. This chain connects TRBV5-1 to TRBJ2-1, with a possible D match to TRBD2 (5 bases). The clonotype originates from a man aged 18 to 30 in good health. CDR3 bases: TGCGCCAGCAGCCCTGGAGGCTTAAGCACCTACAATGAGCAGTTCTTC. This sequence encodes CASSPGGLSTYNEQFF.